This T cell receptor beta chain was sequenced during a study of blood T cell repertoires in COVID-19. Study-wide context: Sites in the United States, Italy and Spain provided acute and convalescent COVID-19 samples. The analysed material was cDNA or gDNA that came from T cells, B-cell-depleted T cells, or PBMCs.

Trimming removed 0 bases from V and 8 bases from J; junction bases left unmatched: 6. Germline assignment: CDR1 LGHDT and CDR2 YNNKEL (reference sequence). This CDR3 contains 14 residues. Cohort placement rested on clinical history that participants reported themselves. In the original workflow: Scientists estimated how many nucleated cells there were by amplifying reference gene primers. The repertoire was sequenced with immunoSEQ multiplex PCR; TCRdb's copy has only in-frame clones and lacks some. That table gives V, J and clone size, and the DNA gave D and trimming. The data contain roughly 230,000 clones, nearly 90% of them singletons.

The genes are TRBV3-1 (or the pseudogene TRBV3-2) and TRBJ1-2, with 7 bases matching TRBD1. This TCR was sampled from a woman aged 25 to 39 with acute COVID-19. Sequencing used PBMCs or T cells enriched from blood (not recorded which). The CDR3 nucleotides read TGTGCCAGCAGCCAAGACAGGGGGACAAGAGGCTACACCTTC. Translation gives CASSQDRGTRGYTF.